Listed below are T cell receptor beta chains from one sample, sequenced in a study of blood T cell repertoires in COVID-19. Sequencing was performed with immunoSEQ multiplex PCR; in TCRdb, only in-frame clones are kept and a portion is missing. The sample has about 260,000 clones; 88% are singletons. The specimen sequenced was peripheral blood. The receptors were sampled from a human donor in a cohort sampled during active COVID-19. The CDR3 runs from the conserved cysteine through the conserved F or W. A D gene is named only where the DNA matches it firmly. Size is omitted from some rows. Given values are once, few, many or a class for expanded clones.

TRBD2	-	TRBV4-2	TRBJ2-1	CASSQGLAGYNEQFF	TGTGCCAGCAGCCAAGGGCTAGCGGGGTACAATGAGCAGTTCTTC
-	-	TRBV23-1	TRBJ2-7	CASSHNTQGLPRLDF	TGCGCCAGCAGTCACAACACGCAGGGACTTCCGCGGTTGGACTTC
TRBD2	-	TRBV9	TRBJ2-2	CASSVVASSGSGELFF	TGTGCCAGCAGCGTAGTGGCGTCTAGCGGGTCCGGGGAGCTGTTTTTT
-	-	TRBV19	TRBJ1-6	CASHLRKGVDSPLHF	TGTGCCAGTCATCTTAGGAAAGGGGTGGATTCACCCCTCCACTTT
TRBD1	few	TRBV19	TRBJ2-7	CASTQQGGYEQYF	TGTGCCAGTACCCAACAGGGGGGCTACGAGCAGTACTTC
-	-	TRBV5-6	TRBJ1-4	CASSLRGPLANEKLFF	TGTGCCAGCAGCTTGAGGGGTCCTCTGGCTAATGAAAAACTGTTTTTT
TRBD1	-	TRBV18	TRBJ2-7	CASSPLSGTGSAGEQYF	TGTGCCAGCTCACCACTATCGGGGACAGGGTCGGCAGGCGAGCAGTACTTC
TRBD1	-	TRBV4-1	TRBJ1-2	CASSHNLGQKSYGYTF	TGCGCCAGCAGCCATAACCTGGGACAGAAATCCTATGGCTACACCTTC
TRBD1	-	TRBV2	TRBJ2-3	CASSDLGQGDEDTQYF	TGTGCCAGCAGCGATTTGGGACAGGGGGACGAAGATACGCAGTATTTT
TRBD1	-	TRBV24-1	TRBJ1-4	CATSDLTSVGQDEKLFF	TGTGCCACCAGTGATTTGACGTCTGTAGGACAGGATGAAAAACTGTTTTTT
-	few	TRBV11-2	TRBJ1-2	CASSLGTRGYTF	TGTGCCAGCAGCTTAGGAACACGTGGCTACACCTTC
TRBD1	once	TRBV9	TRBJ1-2	CASSVGTGSPYGYTF	TGTGCCAGCAGCGTAGGGACAGGGTCCCCCTATGGCTACACCTTC
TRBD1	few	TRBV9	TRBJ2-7	CASSPGTGGLNEQYF	TGTGCCAGCAGCCCCGGGACAGGGGGCTTGAACGAGCAGTACTTC
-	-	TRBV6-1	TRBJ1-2	CASSEALPWFGYGYTF	TGTGCCAGCAGTGAAGCTTTACCGTGGTTCGGCTATGGCTACACCTTC
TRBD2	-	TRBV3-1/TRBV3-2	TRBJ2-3	CASSFGGGTSTDTQYF	TGTGCCAGCAGCTTTGGCGGGGGAACTAGCACAGATACGCAGTATTTT
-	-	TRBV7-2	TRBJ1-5	CASSSDSSNQPQHF	TGTGCCAGCAGCTCGGACAGTAGCAATCAGCCCCAGCATTTT